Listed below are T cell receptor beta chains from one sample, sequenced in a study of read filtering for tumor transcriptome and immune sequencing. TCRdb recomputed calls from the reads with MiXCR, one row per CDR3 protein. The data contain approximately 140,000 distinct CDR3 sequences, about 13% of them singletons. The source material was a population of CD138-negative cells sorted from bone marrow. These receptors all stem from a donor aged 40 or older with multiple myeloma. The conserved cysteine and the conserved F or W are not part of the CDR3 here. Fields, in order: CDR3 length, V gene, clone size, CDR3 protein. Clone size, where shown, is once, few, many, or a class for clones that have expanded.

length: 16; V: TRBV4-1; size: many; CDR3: ASSQDRRQGGWDTEAF
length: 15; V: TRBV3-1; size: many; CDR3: ASSREGGIRGTDTQY
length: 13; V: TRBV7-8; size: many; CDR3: ASKRGLAVYNEQF
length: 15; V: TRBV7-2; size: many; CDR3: ASSLVGRGRQAGELF
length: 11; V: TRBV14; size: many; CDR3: ASDPRGGYEQY
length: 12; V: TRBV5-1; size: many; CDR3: ASSFDRGMREQY
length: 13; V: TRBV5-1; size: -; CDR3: ASSSLAGVIHEQF
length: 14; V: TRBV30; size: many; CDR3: AWRGEGFFKANVLT
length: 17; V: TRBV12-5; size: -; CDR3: ASGLAPLGVAGGYNEQF
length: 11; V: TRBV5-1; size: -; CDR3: ASGGASYNERF
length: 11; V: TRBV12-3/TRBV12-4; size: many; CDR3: ASSATGSYGYT
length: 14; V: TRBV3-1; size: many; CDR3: ASSQDHGGGTDTQY
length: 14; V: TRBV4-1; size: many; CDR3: ASSHRRDRINSPLH
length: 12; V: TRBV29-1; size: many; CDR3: SVQLGSSRETQY
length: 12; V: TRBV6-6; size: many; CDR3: ASRGANSNQPQH
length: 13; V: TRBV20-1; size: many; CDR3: SAMEPGQASYEQY
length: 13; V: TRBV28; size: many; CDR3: ASSLEGGKSGELF
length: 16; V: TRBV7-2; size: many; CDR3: ASSPGGLAGGPYNEQF
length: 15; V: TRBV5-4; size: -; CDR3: ASNSTSGSQGKNIQY
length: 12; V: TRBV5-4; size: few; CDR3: ASSLAGDTYEQY
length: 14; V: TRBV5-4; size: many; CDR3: ASSFSRIVTNTEAF
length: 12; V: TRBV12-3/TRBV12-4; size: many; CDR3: ASSFLLVGGEQF
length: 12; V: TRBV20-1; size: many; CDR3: SARGGRANYEQY
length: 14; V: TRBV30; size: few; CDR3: AWSDPFPEPKETQY
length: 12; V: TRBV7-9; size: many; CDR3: ASSLPGKSHEQY
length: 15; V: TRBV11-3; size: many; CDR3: ASSLELTSGRYNEQF
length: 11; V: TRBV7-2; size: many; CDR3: ASSLEVDNEQF
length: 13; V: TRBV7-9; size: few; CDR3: ASSPRGITSYEQY
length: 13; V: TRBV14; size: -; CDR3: ASSQDVGASGELF
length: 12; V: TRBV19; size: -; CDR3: ASSSGQGRHIQY
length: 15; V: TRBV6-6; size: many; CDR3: ASSYPDLSGSYNEQF
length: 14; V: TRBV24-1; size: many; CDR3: ATSDPGGLLAGGQF
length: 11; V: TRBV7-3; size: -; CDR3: ASSLTGGEEAF
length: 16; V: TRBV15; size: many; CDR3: ATSRDQTGTSGMNEQF
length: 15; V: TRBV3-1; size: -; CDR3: ASSPDRGEVYNNEQF
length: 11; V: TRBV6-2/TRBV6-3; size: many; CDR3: ASSYSENTEAF
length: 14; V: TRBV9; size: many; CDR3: ASSSRTGPNTGELF
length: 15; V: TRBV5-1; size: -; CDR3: ASSLPPGTSSTGELF
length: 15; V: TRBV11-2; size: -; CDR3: ASSWRGSGRAQGEQF
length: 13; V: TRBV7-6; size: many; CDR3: ASSTHSGISETQY
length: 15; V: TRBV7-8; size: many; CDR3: ASRSYRGGTGTDTQY
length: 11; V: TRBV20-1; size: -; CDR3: SARVEGSGELF